The subject of this entry is one TCR beta chain. Germline is not matched at one junction end, which may reflect a read error. The data were obtained in a study of cytomegalovirus exposure and HLA in healthy donors. PCR amplification relied on 60 Vbeta primers (plus 13 Jbeta primers). Libraries were prepared by immunoSEQ multiplex PCR; TCRdb keeps only in-frame clonotypes and omits some of them. The table shows approximately 120,000 clones, with around 79% occurring only once. This CDR3 spans 14 amino acids. Germline V gene lookup returns CDR1 SEHNR and CDR2 FQNEAQ (reference sequence). V is TRBV7-9 and J is TRBJ1-2, with TRBD1 matching 8 bases. The TCR sequence derives from a woman between 40 and 50 years old in good health and CMV-seronegative. Input material: PBMCs. The DNA for the CDR3 is TGTGCCACTCCCGGGACAGGTTTTAACCATGGCTACACCTTC. Protein sequence: CATPGTGFNHGYTF.